This T cell receptor (beta chain) was found in a study of CD4 T cells in relation to SARS-CoV-2 and coronaviruses. Study findings and constraints: According to naive versus memory sequencing, detected responses are memory recall, not newly primed.

Sequenced by immunoSEQ multiplex PCR; TCRdb stores in-frame clones only, minus some. The table includes over 40,000 clones, over 75% detected once. CDR3 size: 17 residues. CDR1 is SNHLY, CDR2 FYNNEI, per germline. J was trimmed by 0 bases and V by 3 bases; bases with no gene match: 3. Comments on this clone: Its cognate antigen is unknown.

V and J are TRBV2 and TRBJ2-1; 12 positions match TRBD1. The sample taken for sequencing was naive CD4+ T cells from PBMCs, cultured in vitro. This sample's subset: naive CD4+ T cells isolated by negative enrichment. The TCR comes from an adult with COVID-19. The CDR3 sequence: CASSDGTGGFSYNEQFF. The CDR3 bases are TGTGCCAGCAGTGATGGGACAGGGGGCTTCTCCTACAATGAGCAGTTCTTC.